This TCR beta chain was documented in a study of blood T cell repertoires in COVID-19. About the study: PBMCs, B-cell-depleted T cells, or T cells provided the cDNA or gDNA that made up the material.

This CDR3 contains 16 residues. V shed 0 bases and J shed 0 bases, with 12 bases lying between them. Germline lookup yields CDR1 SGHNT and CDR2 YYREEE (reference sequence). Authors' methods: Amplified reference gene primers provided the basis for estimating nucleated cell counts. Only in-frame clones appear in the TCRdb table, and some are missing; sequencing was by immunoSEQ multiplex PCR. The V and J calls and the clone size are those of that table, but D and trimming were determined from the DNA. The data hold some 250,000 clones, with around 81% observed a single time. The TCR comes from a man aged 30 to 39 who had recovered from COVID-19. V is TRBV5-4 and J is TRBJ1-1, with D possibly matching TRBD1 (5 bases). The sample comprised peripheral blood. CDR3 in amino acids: CASSLAFDRLNTEAFF. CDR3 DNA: TGTGCCAGCAGCTTGGCCTTTGACAGATTGAACACTGAAGCTTTCTTT.